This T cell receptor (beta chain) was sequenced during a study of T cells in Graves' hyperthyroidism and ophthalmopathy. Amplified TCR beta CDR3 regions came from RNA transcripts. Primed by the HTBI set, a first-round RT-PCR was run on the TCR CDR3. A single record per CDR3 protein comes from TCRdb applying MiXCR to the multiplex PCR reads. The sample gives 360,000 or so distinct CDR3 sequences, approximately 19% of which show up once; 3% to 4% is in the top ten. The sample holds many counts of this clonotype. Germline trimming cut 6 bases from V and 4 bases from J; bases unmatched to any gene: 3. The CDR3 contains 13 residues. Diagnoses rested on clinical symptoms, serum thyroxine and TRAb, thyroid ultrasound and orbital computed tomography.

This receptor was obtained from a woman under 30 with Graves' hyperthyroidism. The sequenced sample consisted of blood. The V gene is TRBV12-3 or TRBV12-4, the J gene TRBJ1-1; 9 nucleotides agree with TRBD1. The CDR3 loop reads CASSWDRVTEAFF. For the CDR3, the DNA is TGTGCCAGCAGCTGGGACAGGGTCACTGAAGCTTTCTTT.